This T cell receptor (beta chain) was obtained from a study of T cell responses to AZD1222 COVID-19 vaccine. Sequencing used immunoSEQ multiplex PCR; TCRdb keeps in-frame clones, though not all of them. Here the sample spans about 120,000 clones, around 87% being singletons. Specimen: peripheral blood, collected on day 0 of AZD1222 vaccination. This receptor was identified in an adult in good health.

The CDR3 DNA is TGTGCCAGCAGCTCTAAGGGCAGGGTAAGGATCGCGGACACTGAAGCTTTCTTT. Amino acid sequence: CASSSKGRVRIADTEAFF. The V gene is TRBV5-6, the J gene TRBJ1-1, with a possible D match to TRBD1 (5 bases). The CDR3 totals 18 residues. The V end lost 3 bases, the J end lost 3 bases, and 24 bases lay between the germline ends. The V gene's germline CDR1 is SGHDT and CDR2 YYEEEE.